The 2 T cell receptor beta chains presented below share a single source sample, sequenced in a study of shared clonotypes between healthy human individuals. The repertoire was sequenced with immunoSEQ multiplex PCR; TCRdb's copy has only in-frame clones and lacks some. The sample records hundreds of thousands of clones, roughly 78% being singletons. Sequenced: memory CD4+ T cells sorted from blood. Subset of the sample: CD45RA-negative fraction. The receptor set was obtained from a woman aged 30 to 39 in good health.

The chain carries TRBV18 and TRBJ1-5; tentative D call: TRBD1 (6 bases). This CDR3 is built from 14 residues. V lost 3 bases, J lost 7 bases, and 13 bases lay in between. Germline V gene data show CDR1 as KGHSH and CDR2 as LQKENI. CDR3 nucleotide sequence: TGTGCCAGCTCACCCGAGGGCGGGGGCCAGCCCCAGCATTTT. Encoded protein: CASSPEGGGQPQHF.

This sequence joins TRBV5-1 and TRBJ2-2, with 8 bases matching TRBD1. CDR3 length equals 15 residues. The J segment lost 1 base and the V segment lost 3 bases, leaving 2 bases of the junction unmatched. The germline gives CDR1 SGHRS, CDR2 YFSETQ. This CDR3 reads CASSWGTGNTGELFF. Written as DNA, the CDR3 is TGCGCCAGCAGCTGGGGGACAGGGAACACCGGGGAGCTGTTTTTT.